The present T cell receptor (beta chain) was sequenced within a study of blood T cell repertoires in COVID-19. This table comes from immunoSEQ multiplex PCR, and its TCRdb copy is limited to in-frame clones, with some not included. Altogether about 140,000 clones are present, 78% being singletons, with the ten largest covering approximately 11%. Trimming took 2 bases from V and 7 from J, leaving 11 bases between them. The CDR3 runs 13 residues. Germline CDR1 LGHDT, CDR2 YNNKEL (reference sequence). The source of this sequence is a man in his sixties who had recovered from COVID-19. The chain links TRBV3-1 (or the pseudogene TRBV3-2) to TRBJ1-1; no clear D gene. Sequencing was done on a sample of peripheral blood. The CDR3 sequence: CASSQLQNLEAFF. As DNA, the CDR3 is TGTGCCAGCAGCCAACTGCAGAACCTTGAAGCTTTCTTT.